The 4 T cell receptor beta chains below were found in one sample sequenced in a study of CD8 T cells in ankylosing spondylitis. Study-wide findings and caveats: Characteristic of ankylosing spondylitis blood, it appeared, was a TCR beta motif comprising roughly eight highly homologous variants.

TCRdb used MiXCR to reprocess the 5' RACE reads, holding one entry per CDR3 protein. Of about 540,000 distinct CDR3 sequences in the sample, roughly 12% were seen once. These receptors lack a known antigen. Specimen: blood, either unsorted or a sorted T cell fraction (not recorded which). The receptors here all came from a male donor with ankylosing spondylitis.

This clonotype was recorded a few times. The V and J genes are TRBV7-2 and TRBJ1-2; D remains unclear. The CDR3 covers 13 residues. Germline assignment: CDR1 SGHTA and CDR2 FQGNSA. Trimming took off 2 bases at V and 6 bases at J, with 10 bases between the two ends. CDR3 in amino acids: CASSLSGPNGYTF. Written as DNA, the CDR3 is TGTGCCAGCAGCTTATCAGGCCCAAATGGCTACACCTTC. Combining the CDR3 with reference TRBV7-2 and TRBJ1-2 gives the whole variable domain GAGVSQSPSNKVTEKGKDVELRCDPISGHTALYWYRQSLGQGLEFLIYFQGNSAPDKSGLPSDRFSAERTGGSVSTLTIQRTQQEDSAVYLCASSLSGPNGYTFGSGTRLTVV.

This clonotype was counted a few times. CDR3 sequence (DNA): TGTGCCACCAGTGACTCCGGGACAGGTAGAGACAATGAGCAGTTCTTC. It yields the protein CATSDSGTGRDNEQFF. The chain couples TRBV24-1 to TRBJ2-1, with TRBD1 identical over 8 bases. CDR1 and CDR2 from the germline V gene are KGHDR and SFDVKD. The CDR3 sequence is 16 residues long. The junction had 9 bases not matched to a gene; V was cut back by 4 bases and J by 5 bases.

This clonotype has a handful of counts. This chain links TRBV12-3 or TRBV12-4 with TRBJ2-6; D is unresolved. V lost 3 bases and J 0 bases, leaving 9 bases between the germline ends. The CDR3 covers 16 residues. CDR3 residues: CASSFPTGSGANVLTF. For the CDR3, the DNA is TGTGCCAGCAGTTTCCCGACGGGCTCTGGGGCCAACGTCCTGACTTTC.

In this sample, this clonotype turned up a few times. This sequence joins TRBV18 and TRBJ2-1, with D hard to call. Germline V CDR1 and CDR2: KGHSH, LQKENI. The CDR3 is 16 residues long. The V end lost 0 bases, the J end lost 3 bases, and 12 bases lay between the germline ends. Here the CDR3 reads CASSPPLGSNYNEQFF. CDR3 coding DNA: TGTGCCAGCTCACCACCTTTGGGTTCGAACTACAATGAGCAGTTCTTC.